A selection of T cell receptor beta chains follows, all from one sample in a study of blood T cell repertoires in COVID-19. Profiling relied on immunoSEQ multiplex PCR, and the TCRdb table lists in-frame clones only, not all of them. The sample lists hundreds of thousands of clones, roughly 86% seen once, with about 2.9% in the top ten. Sequences were obtained from peripheral blood. These receptors came from a human donor in a cohort sampled during active COVID-19. Both conserved end residues are part of each CDR3. A D gene is named only where the DNA matches it firmly. Clone size is given for some rows only: seen once, a few or many times, or a class if the clone is expanded.

NA NA 11 TRBJ2-1 TRBV12-3/TRBV12-4 TGTGCCAGCACCCGTGTCCGGGAGCAGTTCTTC CASTRVREQFF
NA NA 12 TRBJ1-2 TRBV5-1 TGCGCCAGCAGCGACGCGGTGGAGGGCTACACCTTC CASSDAVEGYTF
NA NA 15 TRBJ2-1 TRBV5-1 TGCGCCAGCAGCTTGGGAACGGTTTCCTACAATGAGCAGTTCTTC CASSLGTVSYNEQFF
TRBD2 many 16 TRBJ2-1 TRBV2 TGTGCCAGCAGCCCGGGACTAGCGGGAGAGGACAATGAGCAGTTCTTC CASSPGLAGEDNEQFF
NA NA 15 TRBJ2-3 TRBV3-1/TRBV3-2 TGTGCCAGCAGCCAAGGGACACCTAGCACAGATACGCAGTATTTT CASSQGTPSTDTQYF
NA NA 13 TRBJ2-3 TRBV11-3 TGTGCCAGCAGCTTAGCAGGGGCAGATACGCAGTATTTT CASSLAGADTQYF
TRBD1 few 14 TRBJ1-1 TRBV4-2 TGTGCCAGCAGCCAGAGACAGGGGAACACTGAAGCTTTCTTT CASSQRQGNTEAFF
NA NA 13 TRBJ2-7 TRBV2 TGTGCCAGCGAATCCAGGGACTCCTACGAGCAGTACTTC CASESRDSYEQYF
TRBD1 NA 17 TRBJ1-2 TRBV7-6 TGTGCCAGCAGCTTACGGGGGCAGGGGGCTTCCCTCTATGGCTACACCTTC CASSLRGQGASLYGYTF
TRBD1 NA 20 TRBJ2-6 TRBV4-1 TGCGCCAGCAGCCAAGGTCCAACAGGGGAACGACCCTCTGGGGCCAACGTCCTGACTTTC CASSQGPTGERPSGANVLTF
TRBD1 NA 16 TRBJ1-3 TRBV30 TGTGCCTGGAGGGAAGAGGACAGGACCTCTGGAAACACCATATATTTT CAWREEDRTSGNTIYF
NA NA 13 TRBJ2-2 TRBV15 TGTGCCACCAGCAGAGATAGGAGGTCGGAGCTGTTTTTT CATSRDRRSELFF
NA once 12 TRBJ2-7 TRBV10-3 TGTGCCATCATGAACGGGGGAGGCGAGCAGTACTTC CAIMNGGGEQYF
TRBD2 NA 16 TRBJ2-1 TRBV5-1 TGCGCCAGCAGCCCAGTGGCGGGGGACGTATGGAGTGAGCAGTTCTTC CASSPVAGDVWSEQFF
TRBD2 NA 13 TRBJ2-7 TRBV2 TGTGCCAGCAACCGGGAGGAGAGAGACGAGCAGTACTTC CASNREERDEQYF
TRBD1 NA 13 TRBJ1-1 TRBV9 TGTGCCAGCAGCGCCACAGGGGAATCCGAAGCTTTCTTT CASSATGESEAFF
NA NA 13 TRBJ2-3 TRBV2 TGTGCCAGCGGTCGGGAGCACACAGATACGCAGTATTTT CASGREHTDTQYF
TRBD1 NA 14 TRBJ2-7 TRBV6-4 TGTGCCAGCAGTGCGGGACAGTGGACCTACGAGCAGTACTTC CASSAGQWTYEQYF
NA NA 11 TRBJ2-7 TRBV10-3 TGTGCCATCAGTGGGGAGTACGAGCAGTACTTC CAISGEYEQYF
NA NA 16 TRBJ1-5 TRBV19 TGTGCCAGTACCCCCTTTGCGGCAGTGGAAAATCAGCCCCAGCATTTT CASTPFAAVENQPQHF
NA NA 14 TRBJ2-2 TRBV2 TGTGCCAGCTCCGAGGGCAGAAACACCGGGGAGCTGTTTTTT CASSEGRNTGELFF
NA once 13 TRBJ2-5 TRBV7-2 TGTGCCAGCAGCTCGGAATCGCGGGAGACCCAGTACTTC CASSSESRETQYF
NA NA 14 TRBJ2-3 TRBV3-1/TRBV3-2 TGTGCCAGCAATCAGGGGCGAAGCACAGATACGCAGTATTTT CASNQGRSTDTQYF
TRBD1 NA 15 TRBJ2-7 TRBV3-1/TRBV3-2 TGTGCCAGCAGCCAAGCTACAGGGGAGCCCTACGAGCAGTACTTC CASSQATGEPYEQYF
TRBD2 NA 13 TRBJ2-1 TRBV2 TGTGCCAGCAGTGAAGGGAGTAGCGGGGGGTCAGTCTTC CASSEGSSGGSVF
NA NA 16 TRBJ2-3 TRBV7-9 TGTGCCAGCAGCTTAAAGGCGGAAATGGGAGCAGATACGCAGTATTTT CASSLKAEMGADTQYF
NA NA 14 TRBJ2-3 TRBV6-5 TGTGCCAGCAGAAAGACAGACTCCACAGATACGCAGTATTTT CASRKTDSTDTQYF
NA few 14 TRBJ1-1 TRBV10-3 TGTGCCATCAAGGGGGGGTTCCTGAACACTGAAGCTTTCTTT CAIKGGFLNTEAFF
NA NA 14 TRBJ1-4 TRBV5-1 TGCGCCAGCAGCTTGACAGGGTGGGAAGAAAAACTGTTTTTT CASSLTGWEEKLFF
TRBD1 NA 19 TRBJ1-3 TRBV11-2 TGTGCCAGCAGCTTACGCCCAGACGCACTCAGGGGGTTAAGAAACACCATATATTTT CASSLRPDALRGLRNTIYF